The 9 T cell receptor beta chains below were found in one sample sequenced in a study of neoadjuvant nivolumab and ipilimumab in lung cancer. The table came from immunoSEQ multiplex PCR; TCRdb's copy has only in-frame clones and leaves some out. The sample contains over 7,000 clones, 75% to 90% of which appear only once. Sequenced material: tumor tissue, taken after neoadjuvant nivolumab, alone or with ipilimumab, at or shortly before surgery. These receptor sequences come from an adult with non-small cell lung cancer.

V usage is TRBV18 and J usage is TRBJ2-7; D might be TRBD1 (6 bases). Germline lookup yields CDR1 KGHSH and CDR2 LQKENI. The CDR3 length is 14 residues. V dropped 2 bases and J dropped 0 bases, with 8 bases sitting between them. The chain's CDR3 is CASSPGTNSYEQYF. Written as DNA, the CDR3 is TGTGCCAGCTCACCAGGGACAAACTCCTACGAGCAGTACTTC.

This clone has a single count. V usage is TRBV11-3 and J usage is TRBJ2-5; D is perhaps TRBD1 (5 bases). CDR3 size: 15 residues. The germline gives CDR1 SGHNT, CDR2 YENEEA. V was clipped by 0 bases and J by 3 bases, with 11 bases between them. The CDR3 DNA reads TGTGCCAGCAGCTTAGAGTTCGACAGAAAAGAGACCCAGTACTTC. It specifies CASSLEFDRKETQYF.

This chain connects TRBV7-8 to TRBJ2-7; D tentatively fits TRBD1 or TRBD2 (5 bases each). CDR1 SGHVS and CDR2 FQNEAQ come from the germline V gene. Trimming cost V 2 bases and J 2 bases, with 16 bases left between them. The CDR3 is made up of 16 amino acids. The CDR3, as DNA: TGTGCCAGCAGCTTAAGGGGAGCGACATCGACCTACGAGCAGTACTTC. Its translation is CASSLRGATSTYEQYF.

J is TRBJ2-5 and V is TRBV20-1; weak D call: TRBD1 (6 bases). This CDR3 contains 11 residues. Between the trimmed V and J ends, which lost 3 bases and 11 bases, there was a span of 13 bases. Germline V gene lookup returns CDR1 DFQATT and CDR2 SNEGSKA (reference sequence). CDR3 nucleotides: TGCAGTGCTAGTCCCGGCCAGGGGCAGTACTTC. It translates to CSASPGQGQYF.

V usage is TRBV6-5 and J usage is TRBJ2-7; D possibly corresponds to TRBD1 (6 bases). The germline V gene has CDR1 MNHEY and CDR2 SVGAGI. The V and J ends lost 6 bases and 5 bases respectively, with 14 bases between them. This CDR3 has 13 amino acids. CDR3 coding DNA: TGTGCCAGCAGCCAACAGGGATTCCACGAGCAGTACTTC. This codes for CASSQQGFHEQYF.

V and J are TRBV27 and TRBJ2-2; possible D gene TRBD1, 5 bases. Trimming shortened V by 5 bases and J by 7 bases, and 11 bases separated the two germline ends. This CDR3 contains 13 residues. The germline CDR1 and CDR2 sequences are MNHEY and SMNVEV (reference sequence). CDR3 bases: TGTGCCAGCAGTCCGCAGGGCGGCGGGGAGCTGTTTTTT. It yields the protein CASSPQGGGELFF.

This clone was seen only a few times. The chain carries TRBV18 and TRBJ1-3, with D perhaps TRBD1 (5 bases). Germline CDR1 is KGHSH and CDR2 is LQKENI. The length of the CDR3 is 18 residues. V was pared by 2 bases and J by 0 bases, with 17 bases between. The CDR3 region is CASSPSRGTTTSGNTIYF. The CDR3 DNA is TGTGCCAGCTCACCATCTAGGGGAACAACAACCTCTGGAAACACCATATATTTT.

This clone was counted a single time. The CDR3 loop is CASSIGGDRHINLPNYEQYF. As DNA, the CDR3 is TGCGCCAGCAGCATCGGGGGCGACAGACATATAAACCTCCCAAACTACGAGCAGTACTTC. The chain carries TRBV5-1 and TRBJ2-7; either TRBD1 or TRBD2 may fit D (6 bases each). Between the trimmed V and J ends, which lost 4 bases and 3 bases, there was a span of 32 bases. This CDR3 has 20 amino acids. Germline CDR1 reads SGHRS; CDR2 reads YFSETQ.

The gene calls are TRBV27 and TRBJ1-1, with D possibly matching TRBD1 (5 bases). This CDR3 is built from 15 residues. The V gene lost 8 bases and the J gene lost 1 base, with 17 bases spanning the gap. Germline V lookup: CDR1 MNHEY, CDR2 SMNVEV (reference sequence). DNA for the CDR3: TGTGCCAGCCCAAGAGGCCCAGGGTCGAACACTGAAGCTTTCTTT. Its translation: CASPRGPGSNTEAFF.